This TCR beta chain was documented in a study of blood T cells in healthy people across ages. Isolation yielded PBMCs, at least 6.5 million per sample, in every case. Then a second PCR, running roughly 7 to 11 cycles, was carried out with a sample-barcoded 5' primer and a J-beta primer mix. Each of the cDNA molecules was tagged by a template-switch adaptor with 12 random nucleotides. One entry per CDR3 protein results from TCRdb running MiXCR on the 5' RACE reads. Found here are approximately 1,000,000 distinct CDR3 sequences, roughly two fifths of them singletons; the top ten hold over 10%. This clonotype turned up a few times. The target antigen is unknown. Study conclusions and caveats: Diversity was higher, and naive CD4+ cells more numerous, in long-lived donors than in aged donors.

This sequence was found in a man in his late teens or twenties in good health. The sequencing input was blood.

CDR3: CASSFGTGPLSNQPQHF. The CDR3, as DNA: TGTGCCAGCAGTTTCGGGACAGGGCCACTGAGCAATCAGCCCCAGCATTTT. The rearrangement joins TRBV27 to TRBJ1-5; TRBD1 matches 9 bases. Germline V gives CDR1 MNHEY, CDR2 SMNVEV (reference sequence). The J segment lost 1 base and the V segment lost 3 bases, leaving 7 bases of the junction unmatched. This CDR3 is 17 amino acids long.